This entry features one T cell receptor beta chain sequence. The CDR3 covers 16 residues. Trimming pared 5 bases from V and 0 bases from J, leaving 16 bases between. CDR1 is SNHLY and CDR2 is FYNNEI in the germline V gene. This sample is drawn from a study of identifying expanded T cells in peripheral blood. Collection occurred without any documented infections or immune events in donors. Sequencing used immunoSEQ multiplex PCR; TCRdb keeps in-frame clones, though not all of them. The sample gives around 84,000 clones, roughly 90% of which show up once; roughly 7% is in the top ten. V usage is TRBV2 and J usage is TRBJ1-1, with D possibly TRBD1 on 5 matching bases. The TCR sequence derives from a person between 18 and 75 years old in good health. Sequenced: blood. CDR3 bases: TGTGCCAGCAGTTACCCCGGGGGGGGGATGAACACTGAAGCTTTCTTT. Its translation is CASSYPGGGMNTEAFF. The whole variable domain, filled in from reference TRBV2 and TRBJ1-1, reads EPEVTQTPSHQVTQMGQEVILRCVPISNHLYFYWYRQILGQKVEFLVSFYNNEISEKSEIFDDQFSVERPDGSNFTLKIRSTKLEDSAMYFCASSYPGGGMNTEAFFGQGTRLTVV.